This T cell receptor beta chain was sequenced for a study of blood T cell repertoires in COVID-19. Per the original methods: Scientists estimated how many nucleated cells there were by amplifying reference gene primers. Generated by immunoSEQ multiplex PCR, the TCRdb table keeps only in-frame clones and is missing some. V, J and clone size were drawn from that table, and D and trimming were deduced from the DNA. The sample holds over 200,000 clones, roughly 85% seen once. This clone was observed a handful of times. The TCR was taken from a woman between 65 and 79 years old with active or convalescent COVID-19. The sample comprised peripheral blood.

The CDR3 region has the DNA TGCAGTGCTGCAGGGACAGATACGCAGTATTTT. Translation: CSAAGTDTQYF. The chain uses TRBV20-1 and TRBJ2-3; a weak D match, TRBD1 (5 bases). CDR1 is DFQATT and CDR2 is SNEGSKA in the germline V gene (reference sequence). The CDR3 spans 11 residues. V shed 5 bases and J shed 3 bases, with 6 bases lying between them.